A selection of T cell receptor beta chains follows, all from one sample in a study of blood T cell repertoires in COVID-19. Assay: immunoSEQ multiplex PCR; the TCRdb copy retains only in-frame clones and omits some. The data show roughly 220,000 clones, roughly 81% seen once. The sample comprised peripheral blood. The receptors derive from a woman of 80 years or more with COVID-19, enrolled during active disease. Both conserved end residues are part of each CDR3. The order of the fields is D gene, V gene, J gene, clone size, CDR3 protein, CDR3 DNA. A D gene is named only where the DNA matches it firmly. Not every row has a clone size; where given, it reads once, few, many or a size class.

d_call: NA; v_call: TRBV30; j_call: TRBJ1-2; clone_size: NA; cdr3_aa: CAWNPWKSGGYTF; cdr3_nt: TGTGCCTGGAATCCGTGGAAGAGCGGGGGCTACACCTTC
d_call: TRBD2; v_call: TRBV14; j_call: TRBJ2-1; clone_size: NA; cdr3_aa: CASSQGLAGVKEQFF; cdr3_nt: TGTGCCAGCAGCCAAGGACTAGCGGGAGTCAAGGAGCAGTTCTTC
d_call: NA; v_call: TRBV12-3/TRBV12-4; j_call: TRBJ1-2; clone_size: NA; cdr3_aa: CASSLGRDYGYTF; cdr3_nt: TGTGCCAGCAGTTTAGGCCGGGACTATGGCTACACCTTC
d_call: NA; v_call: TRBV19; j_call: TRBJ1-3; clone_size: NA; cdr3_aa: CASSPGKGNTIYF; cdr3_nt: TGTGCCAGTAGTCCCGGGAAGGGAAACACCATATATTTT
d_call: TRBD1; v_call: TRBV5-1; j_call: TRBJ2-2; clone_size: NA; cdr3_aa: CASSRTGTGHTGELFF; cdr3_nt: TGCGCCAGCAGCAGAACCGGGACAGGGCACACCGGGGAGCTGTTTTTT
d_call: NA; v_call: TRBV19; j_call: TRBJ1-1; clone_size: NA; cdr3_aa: CASSIGRQRPNTEAFF; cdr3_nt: TGTGCCAGTAGTATAGGTCGACAGAGACCGAACACTGAAGCTTTCTTT
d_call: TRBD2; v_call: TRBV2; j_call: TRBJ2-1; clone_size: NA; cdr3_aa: CATVTGTSGGLVGNEQFF; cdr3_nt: TGTGCCACAGTGACTGGGACTAGCGGGGGGTTGGTAGGGAATGAGCAGTTCTTC
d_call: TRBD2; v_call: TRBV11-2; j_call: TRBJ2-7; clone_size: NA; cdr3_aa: CASSQPAGGSHEQYF; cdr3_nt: TGTGCCAGCAGCCAACCAGCGGGGGGATCTCACGAGCAGTACTTC
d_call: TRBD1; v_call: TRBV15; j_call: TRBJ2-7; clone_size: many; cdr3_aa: CATTRGRGASYEQYF; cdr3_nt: TGTGCCACCACCAGGGGGCGGGGCGCCTCCTACGAGCAGTACTTC
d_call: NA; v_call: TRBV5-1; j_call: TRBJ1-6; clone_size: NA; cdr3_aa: CASSLSSRQEIHPLHF; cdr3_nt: TGCGCCAGCAGCTTGTCCTCCAGACAGGAGATTCACCCCCTCCACTTT